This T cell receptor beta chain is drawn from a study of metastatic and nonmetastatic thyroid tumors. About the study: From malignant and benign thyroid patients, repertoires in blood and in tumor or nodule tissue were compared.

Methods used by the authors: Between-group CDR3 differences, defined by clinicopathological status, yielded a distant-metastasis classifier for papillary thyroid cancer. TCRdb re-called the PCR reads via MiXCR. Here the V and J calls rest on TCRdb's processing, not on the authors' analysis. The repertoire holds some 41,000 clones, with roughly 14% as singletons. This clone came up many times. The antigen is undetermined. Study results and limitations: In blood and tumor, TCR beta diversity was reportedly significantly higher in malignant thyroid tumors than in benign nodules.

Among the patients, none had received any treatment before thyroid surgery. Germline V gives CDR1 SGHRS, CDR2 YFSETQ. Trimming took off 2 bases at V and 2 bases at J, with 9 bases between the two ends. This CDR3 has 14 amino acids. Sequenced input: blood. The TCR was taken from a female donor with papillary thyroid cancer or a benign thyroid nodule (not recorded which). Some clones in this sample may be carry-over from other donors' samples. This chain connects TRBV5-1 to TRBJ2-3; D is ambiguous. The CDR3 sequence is CASSFDTYTDTQYF. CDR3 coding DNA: TGCGCCAGCAGCTTTGACACCTACACAGATACGCAGTATTTT.